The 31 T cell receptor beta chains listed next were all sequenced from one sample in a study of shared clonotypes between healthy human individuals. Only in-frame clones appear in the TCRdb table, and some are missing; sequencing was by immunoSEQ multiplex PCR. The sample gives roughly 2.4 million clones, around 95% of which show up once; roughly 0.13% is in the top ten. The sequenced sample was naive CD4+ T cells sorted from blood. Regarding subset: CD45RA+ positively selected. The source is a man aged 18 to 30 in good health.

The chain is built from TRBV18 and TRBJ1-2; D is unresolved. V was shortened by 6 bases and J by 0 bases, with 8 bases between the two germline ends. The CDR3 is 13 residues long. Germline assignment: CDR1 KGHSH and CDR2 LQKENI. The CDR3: CASSLGPNYGYTF. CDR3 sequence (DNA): TGTGCCAGCTCCCTAGGACCTAACTATGGCTACACCTTC.

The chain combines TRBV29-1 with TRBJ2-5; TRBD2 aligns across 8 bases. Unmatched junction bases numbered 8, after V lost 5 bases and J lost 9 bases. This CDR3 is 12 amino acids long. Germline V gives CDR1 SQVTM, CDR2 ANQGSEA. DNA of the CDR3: TGCAGCGTTCGGGAGGGCTTTGGGGCCCAGTACTTC. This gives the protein CSVREGFGAQYF.

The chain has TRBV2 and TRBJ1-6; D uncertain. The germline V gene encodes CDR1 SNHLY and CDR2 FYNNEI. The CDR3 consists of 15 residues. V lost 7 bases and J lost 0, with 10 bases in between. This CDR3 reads CASILQSSYNSPLHF. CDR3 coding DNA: TGTGCCAGCATCCTCCAGAGCTCCTATAATTCACCCCTCCACTTT.

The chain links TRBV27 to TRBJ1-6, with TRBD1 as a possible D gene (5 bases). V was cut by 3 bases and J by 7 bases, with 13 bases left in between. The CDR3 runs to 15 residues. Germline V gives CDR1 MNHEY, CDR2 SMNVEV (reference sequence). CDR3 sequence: CASSFGQGLNSPLHF. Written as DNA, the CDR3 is TGTGCCAGCAGTTTTGGTCAGGGATTGAATTCACCCCTCCACTTT.

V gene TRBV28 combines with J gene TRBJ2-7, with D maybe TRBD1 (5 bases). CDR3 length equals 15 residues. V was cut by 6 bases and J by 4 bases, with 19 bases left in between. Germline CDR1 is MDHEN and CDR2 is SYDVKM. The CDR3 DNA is TGTGCCAGCAGGGGTCGCGACAGTAGTTTATACGAGCAGTACTTC. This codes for CASRGRDSSLYEQYF.

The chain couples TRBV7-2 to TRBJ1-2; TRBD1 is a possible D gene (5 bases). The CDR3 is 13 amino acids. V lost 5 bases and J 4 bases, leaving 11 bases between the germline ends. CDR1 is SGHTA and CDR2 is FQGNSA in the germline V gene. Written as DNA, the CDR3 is TGTGCCAGCAGCCCGCAGGGCGCCTATGGCTACACCTTC. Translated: CASSPQGAYGYTF.

The CDR3 sequence: CASSRTGVNAGELFF. CDR3 nucleotide sequence: TGTGCCAGCAGCCGTACAGGGGTTAATGCCGGGGAGCTGTTTTTT. This sequence joins TRBV5-4 and TRBJ2-2; TRBD1 agrees at 7 bases. Per the germline V gene, CDR1 is SGHNT and CDR2 is YYREEE (reference sequence). This CDR3 contains 15 residues. V gave up 4 bases and J gave up 6 bases; unmatched junction bases: 9.

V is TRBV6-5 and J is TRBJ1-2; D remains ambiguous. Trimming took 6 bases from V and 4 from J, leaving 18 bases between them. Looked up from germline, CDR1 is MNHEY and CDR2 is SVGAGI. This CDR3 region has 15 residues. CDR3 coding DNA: TGTGCCAGCAGCCCCGAAGTGGGGTCGGGCTATGGCTACACCTTC. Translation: CASSPEVGSGYGYTF.

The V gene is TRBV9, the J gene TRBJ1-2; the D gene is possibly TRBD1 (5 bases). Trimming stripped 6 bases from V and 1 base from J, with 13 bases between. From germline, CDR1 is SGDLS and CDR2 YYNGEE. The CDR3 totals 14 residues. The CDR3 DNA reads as TGTGCCAGCACAGGGCATCCTGGTAACTATGGCTACACCTTC. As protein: CASTGHPGNYGYTF.

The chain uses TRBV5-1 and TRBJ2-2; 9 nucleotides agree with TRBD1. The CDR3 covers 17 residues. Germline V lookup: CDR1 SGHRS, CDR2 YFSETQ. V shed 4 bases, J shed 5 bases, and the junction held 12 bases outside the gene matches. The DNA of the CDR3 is TGCGCCAGCAGCCCGTATACCGGGACAGGGAGTACCGGGGAGCTGTTTTTT. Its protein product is CASSPYTGTGSTGELFF.

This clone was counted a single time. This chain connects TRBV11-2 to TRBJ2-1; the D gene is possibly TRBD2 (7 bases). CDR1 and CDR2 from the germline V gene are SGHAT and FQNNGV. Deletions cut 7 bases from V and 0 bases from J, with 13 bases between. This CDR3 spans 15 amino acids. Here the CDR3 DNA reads TGTGCCAGCACGGGGGGCCCCAGCTCCTACAATGAGCAGTTCTTC. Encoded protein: CASTGGPSSYNEQFF. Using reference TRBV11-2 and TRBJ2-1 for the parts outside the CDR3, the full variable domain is EAGVAQSPRYKIIEKRQSVAFWCNPISGHATLYWYQQILGQGPKLLIQFQNNGVVDDSQLPKDRFSAERLKGVDSTLKIQPAKLEDSAVYLCASTGGPSSYNEQFFGPGTRLTVL.

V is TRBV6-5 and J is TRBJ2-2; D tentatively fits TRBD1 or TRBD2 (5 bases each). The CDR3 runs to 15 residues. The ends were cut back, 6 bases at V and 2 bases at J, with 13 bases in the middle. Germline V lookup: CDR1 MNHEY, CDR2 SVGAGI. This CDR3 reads CASSPGTRNTGELFF. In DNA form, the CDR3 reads TGTGCCAGCAGCCCCGGGACCAGAAACACCGGGGAGCTGTTTTTT.

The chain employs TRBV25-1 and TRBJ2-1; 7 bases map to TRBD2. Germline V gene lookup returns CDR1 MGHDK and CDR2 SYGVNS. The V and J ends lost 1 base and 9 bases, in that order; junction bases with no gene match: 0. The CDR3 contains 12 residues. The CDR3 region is CASSEWGGEQFF. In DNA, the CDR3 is TGTGCCAGCAGTGAATGGGGGGGTGAGCAGTTCTTC.

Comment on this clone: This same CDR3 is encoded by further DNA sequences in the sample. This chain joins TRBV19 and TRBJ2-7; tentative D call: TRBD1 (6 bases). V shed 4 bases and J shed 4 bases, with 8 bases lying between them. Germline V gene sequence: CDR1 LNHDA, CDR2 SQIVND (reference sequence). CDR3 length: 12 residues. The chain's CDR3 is CASSTQGYEQYF. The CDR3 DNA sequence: TGTGCCAGTAGTACACAGGGTTACGAGCAGTACTTC.

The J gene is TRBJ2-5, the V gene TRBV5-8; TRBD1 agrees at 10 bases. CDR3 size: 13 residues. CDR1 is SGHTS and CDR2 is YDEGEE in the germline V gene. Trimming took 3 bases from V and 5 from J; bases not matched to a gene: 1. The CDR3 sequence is CASSSTGGETQYF. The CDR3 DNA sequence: TGTGCCAGCAGCTCGACAGGGGGCGAGACCCAGTACTTC.

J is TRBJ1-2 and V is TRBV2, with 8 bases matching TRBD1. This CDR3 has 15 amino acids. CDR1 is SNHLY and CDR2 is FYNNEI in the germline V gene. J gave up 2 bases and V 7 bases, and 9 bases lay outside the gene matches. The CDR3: CASMDHRGANYGYTF. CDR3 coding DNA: TGTGCCAGCATGGACCACAGGGGGGCGAACTATGGCTACACCTTC. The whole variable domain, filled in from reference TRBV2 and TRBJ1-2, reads EPEVTQTPSHQVTQMGQEVILRCVPISNHLYFYWYRQILGQKVEFLVSFYNNEISEKSEIFDDQFSVERPDGSNFTLKIRSTKLEDSAMYFCASMDHRGANYGYTFGSGTRLTVV.

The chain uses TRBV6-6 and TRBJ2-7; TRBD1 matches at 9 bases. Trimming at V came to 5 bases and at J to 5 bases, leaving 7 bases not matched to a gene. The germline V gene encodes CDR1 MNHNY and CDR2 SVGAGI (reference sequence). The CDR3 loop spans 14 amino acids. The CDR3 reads CASSRGTGRHEQYF. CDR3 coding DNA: TGTGCCAGCAGTAGAGGGACAGGGAGGCACGAGCAGTACTTC.

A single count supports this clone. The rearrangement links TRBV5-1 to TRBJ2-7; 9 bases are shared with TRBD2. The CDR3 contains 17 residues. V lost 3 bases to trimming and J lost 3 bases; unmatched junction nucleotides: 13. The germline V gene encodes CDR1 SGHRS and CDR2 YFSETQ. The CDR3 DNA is TGCGCCAGCAGCTCCAACTTTGTAGCGGGGGCAAACTACGAGCAGTACTTC. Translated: CASSSNFVAGANYEQYF.

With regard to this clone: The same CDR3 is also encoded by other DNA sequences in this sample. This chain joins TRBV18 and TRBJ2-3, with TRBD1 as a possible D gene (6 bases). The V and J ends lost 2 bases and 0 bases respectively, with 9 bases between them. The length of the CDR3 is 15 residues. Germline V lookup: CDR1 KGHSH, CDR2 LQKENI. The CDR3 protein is CASSPLTGSTDTQYF. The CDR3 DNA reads TGTGCCAGCTCACCATTGACAGGTAGCACAGATACGCAGTATTTT. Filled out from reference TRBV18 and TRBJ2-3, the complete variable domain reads NAGVMQNPRHLVRRRGQEARLRCSPMKGHSHVYWYRQLPEEGLKFMVYLQKENIIDESGMPKERFSAEFPKEGPSILRIQQVVRGDSAAYFCASSPLTGSTDTQYFGPGTRLTVL.

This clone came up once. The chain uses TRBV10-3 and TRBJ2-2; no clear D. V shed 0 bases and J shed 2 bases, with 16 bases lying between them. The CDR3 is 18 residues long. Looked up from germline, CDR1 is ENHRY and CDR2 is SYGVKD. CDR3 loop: CAISESTGRVGNTGELFF. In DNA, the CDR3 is TGTGCCATCAGTGAGTCAACTGGAAGGGTAGGAAACACCGGGGAGCTGTTTTTT.

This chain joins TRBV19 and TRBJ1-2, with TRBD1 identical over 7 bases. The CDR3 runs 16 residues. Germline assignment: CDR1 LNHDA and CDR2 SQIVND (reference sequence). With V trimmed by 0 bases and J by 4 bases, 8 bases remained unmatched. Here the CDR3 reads CASSIDPGQPVYGYTF. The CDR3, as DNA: TGTGCCAGTAGTATAGATCCGGGACAGCCCGTCTATGGCTACACCTTC. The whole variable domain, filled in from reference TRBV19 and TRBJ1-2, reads DGGITQSPKYLFRKEGQNVTLSCEQNLNHDAMYWYRQDPGQGLRLIYYSQIVNDFQKGDIAEGYSVSREKKESFPLTVTSAQKNPTAFYLCASSIDPGQPVYGYTFGSGTRLTVV.

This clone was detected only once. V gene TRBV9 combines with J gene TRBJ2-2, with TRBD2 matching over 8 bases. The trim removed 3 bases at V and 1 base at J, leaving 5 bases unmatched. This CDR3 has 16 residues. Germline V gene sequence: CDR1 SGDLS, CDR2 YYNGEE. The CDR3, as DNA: TGTGCCAGCAGCGCTGTAGCGGGGATGAACACCGGGGAGCTGTTTTTT. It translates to CASSAVAGMNTGELFF.

The CDR3 loop reads CASSFQGGHSPLHF. CDR3 bases: TGTGCCAGCAGCTTCCAGGGCGGGCATTCACCCCTCCACTTT. The chain has TRBV7-3 and TRBJ1-6, with D possibly matching TRBD1 (5 bases). Germline lookup yields CDR1 SGHTA and CDR2 FQGTGA. The CDR3 has 14 amino acids. V lost 3 bases to trimming and J lost 8 bases, with 11 bases between them.

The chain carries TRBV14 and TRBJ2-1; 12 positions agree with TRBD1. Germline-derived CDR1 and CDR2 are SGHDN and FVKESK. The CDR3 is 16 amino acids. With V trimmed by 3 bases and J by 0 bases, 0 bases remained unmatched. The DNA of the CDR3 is TGTGCCAGCAGCCAGGGACAGGGGGCCTCCTACAATGAGCAGTTCTTC. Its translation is CASSQGQGASYNEQFF.

This chain's CDR3 is CASSLALGTGPGYTF. The CDR3, as DNA: TGTGCCAGCAGCTTAGCGCTGGGGACAGGGCCTGGCTACACCTTC. This chain uses TRBV7-9 with TRBJ1-2; 9 bases are shared with TRBD1. Trimming cost V 0 bases and J 7 bases; bases outside gene matches: 6. Germline CDR1 SEHNR, CDR2 FQNEAQ (reference sequence). The CDR3 extends over 15 amino acids.

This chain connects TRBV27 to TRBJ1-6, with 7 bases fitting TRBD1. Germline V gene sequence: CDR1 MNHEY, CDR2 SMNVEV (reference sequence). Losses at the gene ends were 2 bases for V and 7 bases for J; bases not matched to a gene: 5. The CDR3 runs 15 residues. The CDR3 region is CASSLNRGVNSPLHF. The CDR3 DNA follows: TGTGCCAGCAGTTTAAACAGGGGAGTGAATTCACCCCTCCACTTT.

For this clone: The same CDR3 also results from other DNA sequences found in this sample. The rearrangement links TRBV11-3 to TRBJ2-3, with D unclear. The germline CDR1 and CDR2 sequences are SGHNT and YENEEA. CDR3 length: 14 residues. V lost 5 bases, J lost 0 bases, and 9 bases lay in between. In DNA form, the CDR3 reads TGTGCCAGCAGCCTAAATCCTAGCACAGATACGCAGTATTTT. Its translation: CASSLNPSTDTQYF.

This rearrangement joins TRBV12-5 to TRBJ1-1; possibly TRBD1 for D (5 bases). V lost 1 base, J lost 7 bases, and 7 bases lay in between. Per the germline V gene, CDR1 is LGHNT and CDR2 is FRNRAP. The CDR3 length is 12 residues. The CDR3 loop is CASGLGGSEAFF. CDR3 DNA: TGTGCTAGTGGTTTGGGGGGGAGTGAAGCTTTCTTT.

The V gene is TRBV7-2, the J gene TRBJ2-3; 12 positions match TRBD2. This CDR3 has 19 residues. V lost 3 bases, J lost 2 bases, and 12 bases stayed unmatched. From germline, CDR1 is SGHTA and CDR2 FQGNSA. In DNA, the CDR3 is TGTGCCAGCAGCTTTTCGATTGCCCTAGCGGGGGGGCACACAGATACGCAGTATTTT. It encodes CASSFSIALAGGHTDTQYF.

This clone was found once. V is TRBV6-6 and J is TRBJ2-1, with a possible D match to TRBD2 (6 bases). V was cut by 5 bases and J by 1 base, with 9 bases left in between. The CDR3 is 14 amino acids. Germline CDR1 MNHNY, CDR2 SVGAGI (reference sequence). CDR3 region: CASSLTSSYNEQFF. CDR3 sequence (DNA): TGTGCCAGCAGTCTGACTAGTTCCTACAATGAGCAGTTCTTC.

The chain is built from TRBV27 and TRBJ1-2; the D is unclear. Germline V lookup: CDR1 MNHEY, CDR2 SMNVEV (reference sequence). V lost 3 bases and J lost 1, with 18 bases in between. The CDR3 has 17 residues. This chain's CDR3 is CASSFKAAGANNYGYTF. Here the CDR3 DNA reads TGTGCCAGCAGTTTCAAAGCGGCGGGCGCGAATAACTATGGCTACACCTTC.